This is a list of T cell receptor beta chains from one sample in a study of T cell responses to AZD1222 COVID-19 vaccine. Sequencing used immunoSEQ multiplex PCR; TCRdb keeps in-frame clones, though not all of them. The sample includes about 92,000 clones, roughly 88% of them seen just once. This specimen was peripheral blood, taken on day 0 of AZD1222 vaccination. All receptors derive from an adult in good health. Each CDR3 is given with its conserved first and last residue. Fields, in order: J gene, clone size, D gene, V gene, CDR3 protein. The D gene is left open where the match is weak. The size entry is marked missing in some rows and otherwise reads once, few, many or a size class.

j_call: TRBJ2-6
clone_size: NA
d_call: TRBD1
v_call: TRBV20-1
cdr3_aa: CSASGTGKTGANVLTF

j_call: TRBJ2-5
clone_size: NA
d_call: NA
v_call: TRBV20-1
cdr3_aa: CSASGRETQYF

j_call: TRBJ2-7
clone_size: NA
d_call: TRBD2
v_call: TRBV27
cdr3_aa: CASTVRGGPPSYEQYF

j_call: TRBJ1-4
clone_size: NA
d_call: NA
v_call: TRBV20-1
cdr3_aa: CSASIVGAGNEKLFF

j_call: TRBJ1-1
clone_size: NA
d_call: NA
v_call: TRBV11-2
cdr3_aa: CASSPIAGTEAFF

j_call: TRBJ1-2
clone_size: NA
d_call: TRBD1
v_call: TRBV27
cdr3_aa: CASSSRGLGYGYTF

j_call: TRBJ1-1
clone_size: NA
d_call: NA
v_call: TRBV3-1/TRBV3-2
cdr3_aa: CASSQADLNTEAFF

j_call: TRBJ1-1
clone_size: NA
d_call: NA
v_call: TRBV7-3
cdr3_aa: CASSGRSNLMNTEAFF

j_call: TRBJ2-7
clone_size: NA
d_call: NA
v_call: TRBV10-3
cdr3_aa: CAITPDRNSYEQYF

j_call: TRBJ1-2
clone_size: NA
d_call: NA
v_call: TRBV18
cdr3_aa: CASSRGTDNGYTF

j_call: TRBJ1-4
clone_size: NA
d_call: NA
v_call: TRBV5-1
cdr3_aa: CASSLRTTNEKLFF

j_call: TRBJ1-3
clone_size: few
d_call: NA
v_call: TRBV7-2
cdr3_aa: CASSLAKANSGNTIYF

j_call: TRBJ1-1
clone_size: NA
d_call: NA
v_call: TRBV19
cdr3_aa: CASSRGPFMNTEAFF

j_call: TRBJ1-2
clone_size: NA
d_call: NA
v_call: TRBV28
cdr3_aa: CASSLMYGYTF

j_call: TRBJ1-2
clone_size: NA
d_call: NA
v_call: TRBV5-6
cdr3_aa: CASSLTPGGGGYGYTF

j_call: TRBJ1-4
clone_size: NA
d_call: NA
v_call: TRBV15
cdr3_aa: CATSRDPGSVLEKLFF

j_call: TRBJ1-1
clone_size: NA
d_call: NA
v_call: TRBV5-5
cdr3_aa: CASSYDVGWNTEAFF

j_call: TRBJ1-2
clone_size: NA
d_call: NA
v_call: TRBV6-5
cdr3_aa: CASSPSISDPYGYTF

j_call: TRBJ1-4
clone_size: once
d_call: TRBD1
v_call: TRBV3-1/TRBV3-2
cdr3_aa: CASSPRSGTGSEKLFF

j_call: TRBJ1-5
clone_size: NA
d_call: NA
v_call: TRBV7-6
cdr3_aa: CASMWSPDRRRSGQPQHF

j_call: TRBJ2-7
clone_size: once
d_call: NA
v_call: TRBV7-2
cdr3_aa: CASSTSYEQYF

j_call: TRBJ1-4
clone_size: NA
d_call: TRBD1
v_call: TRBV5-1
cdr3_aa: CASSDAGTGNEKLFF

j_call: TRBJ1-1
clone_size: NA
d_call: TRBD1
v_call: TRBV14
cdr3_aa: CASSLSGGLNTEAFF

j_call: TRBJ1-3
clone_size: NA
d_call: TRBD1
v_call: TRBV11-1
cdr3_aa: CASSAWDSSGNTIYF

j_call: TRBJ2-7
clone_size: once
d_call: NA
v_call: TRBV3-1/TRBV3-2
cdr3_aa: CASSLQGNEQYF

j_call: TRBJ2-1
clone_size: NA
d_call: TRBD1
v_call: TRBV7-2
cdr3_aa: CASSKRGLYNEQFF

j_call: TRBJ2-3
clone_size: few
d_call: TRBD1
v_call: TRBV7-9
cdr3_aa: CASRLTGPTDTQYF

j_call: TRBJ2-1
clone_size: NA
d_call: TRBD1
v_call: TRBV4-2
cdr3_aa: CASSPKTGGNEQFF

j_call: TRBJ1-1
clone_size: NA
d_call: NA
v_call: TRBV28
cdr3_aa: CASVNTEAFF

j_call: TRBJ2-3
clone_size: once
d_call: TRBD2
v_call: TRBV4-3
cdr3_aa: CASSLAVAGGHEADTQYF

j_call: TRBJ2-7
clone_size: NA
d_call: NA
v_call: TRBV28
cdr3_aa: CASSFPGNEQYF

j_call: TRBJ2-7
clone_size: NA
d_call: TRBD1
v_call: TRBV5-1
cdr3_aa: CASSLRTGAYEQYF

j_call: TRBJ1-5
clone_size: NA
d_call: NA
v_call: TRBV4-1
cdr3_aa: CASAAGYSNQPQHF

j_call: TRBJ1-2
clone_size: NA
d_call: TRBD1
v_call: TRBV11-2
cdr3_aa: CASSLLGHPTGGKSYGYTF

j_call: TRBJ1-2
clone_size: NA
d_call: TRBD1
v_call: TRBV27
cdr3_aa: CASKTGTGDGYTF

j_call: TRBJ1-6
clone_size: NA
d_call: NA
v_call: TRBV7-9
cdr3_aa: CASSFWDAGYNSPLHF

j_call: TRBJ1-5
clone_size: NA
d_call: NA
v_call: TRBV18
cdr3_aa: CASSPSANSNQPQHF

j_call: TRBJ1-4
clone_size: NA
d_call: NA
v_call: TRBV2
cdr3_aa: CASSEPGKLNEKLFF

j_call: TRBJ2-2
clone_size: NA
d_call: NA
v_call: TRBV11-2
cdr3_aa: CASSVTGTGELFF

j_call: TRBJ2-7
clone_size: NA
d_call: TRBD1
v_call: TRBV6-5
cdr3_aa: CASSSRQGASEQYF

j_call: TRBJ2-5
clone_size: NA
d_call: TRBD1
v_call: TRBV5-4
cdr3_aa: CASSQGGQGVETQYF

j_call: TRBJ1-5
clone_size: once
d_call: NA
v_call: TRBV3-1/TRBV3-2
cdr3_aa: CASSARHSNQPQHF

j_call: TRBJ1-5
clone_size: NA
d_call: NA
v_call: TRBV7-2
cdr3_aa: CASSSGDQPQHF

j_call: TRBJ2-7
clone_size: few
d_call: TRBD2
v_call: TRBV7-9
cdr3_aa: CASSVQTGGTYEQYF

j_call: TRBJ1-4
clone_size: NA
d_call: TRBD1
v_call: TRBV7-9
cdr3_aa: CASDQGAIATNEKLFF

j_call: TRBJ1-4
clone_size: NA
d_call: TRBD1
v_call: TRBV5-1
cdr3_aa: CASSPGTGNEKLFF

j_call: TRBJ2-5
clone_size: NA
d_call: NA
v_call: TRBV27
cdr3_aa: CASSFGGQGLTQYF

j_call: TRBJ1-6
clone_size: NA
d_call: NA
v_call: TRBV28
cdr3_aa: CASSSETSYRPLHF

j_call: TRBJ2-1
clone_size: NA
d_call: TRBD2
v_call: TRBV11-3
cdr3_aa: CASSLTSGNNEQFF

j_call: TRBJ1-1
clone_size: NA
d_call: NA
v_call: TRBV5-4
cdr3_aa: CASSPNYQTASYTEAFF

j_call: TRBJ1-4
clone_size: NA
d_call: NA
v_call: TRBV7-2
cdr3_aa: CASSLDGGATTNEKLFF

j_call: TRBJ1-1
clone_size: NA
d_call: NA
v_call: TRBV2
cdr3_aa: CASSALGGGTEAFF

j_call: TRBJ1-5
clone_size: NA
d_call: NA
v_call: TRBV19
cdr3_aa: CASSMTGPNQPQHF

j_call: TRBJ1-3
clone_size: NA
d_call: NA
v_call: TRBV6-2/TRBV6-3
cdr3_aa: CASSRRIGAGNTIYF

j_call: TRBJ2-5
clone_size: few
d_call: NA
v_call: TRBV19
cdr3_aa: CASSTRLEAETQYF

j_call: TRBJ1-2
clone_size: NA
d_call: NA
v_call: TRBV27
cdr3_aa: CASSLSWDYGYTF

j_call: TRBJ1-4
clone_size: NA
d_call: NA
v_call: TRBV7-8
cdr3_aa: CATALRGTNEKLFF

j_call: TRBJ2-7
clone_size: NA
d_call: TRBD1
v_call: TRBV7-9
cdr3_aa: CASSRGQGWFEQYF

j_call: TRBJ1-6
clone_size: NA
d_call: NA
v_call: TRBV18
cdr3_aa: CASSPWNSPLHF

j_call: TRBJ1-2
clone_size: NA
d_call: NA
v_call: TRBV7-2
cdr3_aa: CASSLTGGQRVEYTF